The 20 T cell receptor beta chains listed next were all sequenced from one sample in a study of CD8+ T cells in alopecia areata. RNA, once extracted, was reverse transcribed into cDNA for use as the sequencing template. The data were produced by immunoSEQ multiplex PCR, yet TCRdb's version contains in-frame clones alone and is incomplete. The sample carries some 190,000 clones, approximately 61% recorded once. As for treatment: oral pan-JAK inhibitor, 5-10 mg twice daily. The sequences come from CD4+ T cells sorted from blood, collected at week 24, from a patient treated with tofacitinib. These receptors were collected from a human donor with alopecia areata.

The chain employs TRBV2 and TRBJ2-2, with D maybe TRBD1 (6 bases). The V end was cut by 3 bases, the J end by 1 base, with 9 bases between. In germline, CDR1 is SNHLY, CDR2 FYNNEI. The CDR3 runs 15 residues. The CDR3 region is CASSELQGNTGELFF. The CDR3 DNA reads TGTGCCAGCAGTGAGTTACAGGGGAACACCGGGGAGCTGTTTTTT.

The chain carries TRBV4-3 and TRBJ2-1; 7 positions agree with TRBD1. Germline V gene lookup returns CDR1 LGHNA and CDR2 YSLEER. V lost 5 bases and J lost 10; bases outside the gene matches: 8. The CDR3 contains 13 residues. The DNA of the CDR3 is TGCGCCAGCAGCTCCAATGACAGGGCAGAGCAGTTCTTC. Protein: CASSSNDRAEQFF.

V usage is TRBV5-6 and J usage is TRBJ1-5; perhaps TRBD1 as D (5 bases). Looked up from germline, CDR1 is SGHDT and CDR2 is YYEEEE. This CDR3 comprises 13 residues. Trimming left V 4 bases short and J 11 bases short, with 16 bases between. CDR3 nucleotides: TGTGCCAGCAGCCCCAAAGGAGGGGCGGCCCAGCATTTT. Its translation is CASSPKGGAAQHF.

The rearrangement links TRBV19 to TRBJ2-7; TRBD2 is a possible D gene (5 bases). The CDR3 runs 17 residues. Germline assignment: CDR1 LNHDA and CDR2 SQIVND (reference sequence). Deletions cut 2 bases from V and 7 bases from J, with 24 bases between. CDR3 in amino acids: CASSIRVGGTPTGEQYF. For the CDR3, the DNA is TGTGCCAGTAGTATAAGGGTAGGCGGCACTCCAACGGGAGAGCAGTACTTC. Full variable domain (missing parts from reference TRBV19 and TRBJ2-7): DGGITQSPKYLFRKEGQNVTLSCEQNLNHDAMYWYRQDPGQGLRLIYYSQIVNDFQKGDIAEGYSVSREKKESFPLTVTSAQKNPTAFYLCASSIRVGGTPTGEQYFGPGTRLTVT.

This chain joins TRBV25-1 and TRBJ2-3, with 8 bases matching TRBD1. The V and J ends lost 7 bases and 2 bases, in that order; junction bases with no gene match: 8. The CDR3 loop spans 15 amino acids. Germline values: CDR1 MGHDK, CDR2 SYGVNS. CDR3 nucleotides: TGTGCCAGCACCGGGACGGACAGGGTCACAGATACGCAGTATTTT. Translating it yields CASTGTDRVTDTQYF. Drawing the rest from reference TRBV25-1 and TRBJ2-3, the complete variable domain is EADIYQTPRYLVIGTGKKITLECSQTMGHDKMYWYQQDPGMELHLIHYSYGVNSTEKGDLSSESTVSRIRTEHFPLTLESARPSHTSQYLCASTGTDRVTDTQYFGPGTRLTVL.

J is TRBJ2-1 and V is TRBV4-2; a weak D match, TRBD1 (7 bases). The germline V gene has CDR1 LGHNA and CDR2 YNFKEQ. The length of the CDR3 is 17 residues. Trimming took 4 bases from V and 2 from J, leaving 18 bases between them. CDR3 DNA sequence: TGTGCCAGCAGCCCAATGGCGGGACAGAAGACCTACAATGAGCAGTTCTTC. Amino acids: CASSPMAGQKTYNEQFF.

The V call is TRBV29-1, the J call TRBJ2-7; TRBD1 matches 8 bases. The CDR3 is 13 amino acids. Germline V gene lookup returns CDR1 SQVTM and CDR2 ANQGSEA. V lost 4 bases and J lost 6; bases outside the gene matches: 8. The CDR3: CSVVTLTGGEQYF. DNA of the CDR3: TGCAGCGTTGTGACCCTCACAGGGGGCGAGCAGTACTTC.

The chain uses TRBV5-1 and TRBJ1-1, with a weak D call TRBD1 (6 bases). The V and J ends lost 7 bases and 1 base respectively, with 17 bases between them. Germline V gene lookup returns CDR1 SGHRS and CDR2 YFSETQ. There are 15 residues in the CDR3. The CDR3: CASRRQANSNTEAFF. CDR3 nucleotide sequence: TGCGCCAGCCGTCGACAGGCTAATTCGAACACTGAAGCTTTCTTT.

The V gene is TRBV11-3, the J gene TRBJ2-3; the D gene is possibly TRBD2 (5 bases). The CDR3 runs 13 residues. Trimming cost V 8 bases and J 0 bases, with 9 bases left between them. From germline, CDR1 is SGHNT and CDR2 YENEEA. Written as DNA, the CDR3 is TGTGCCAGCCGGGATTCTAGCACAGATACGCAGTATTTT. Translation: CASRDSSTDTQYF.

This clone was seen repeatedly, ten times or more. V and J are TRBV27 and TRBJ1-1; D remains ambiguous. From germline, CDR1 is MNHEY and CDR2 SMNVEV (reference sequence). V was cut by 4 bases and J by 4 bases, with 10 bases left in between. The CDR3 has 13 amino acids. CDR3: CASSWMGGTEAFF. The CDR3 DNA sequence: TGTGCCAGCAGTTGGATGGGAGGCACTGAAGCTTTCTTT.

This clone came up a few times. The chain is built from TRBV11-2 and TRBJ1-2; D gene uncertain. The germline gives CDR1 SGHAT, CDR2 FQNNGV. CDR3 size: 13 residues. V was cut by 5 bases and J by 4 bases, with 11 bases left in between. CDR3 amino acids: CASSPGSFYGYTF. The CDR3 bases are TGTGCCAGCAGCCCCGGGAGTTTCTATGGCTACACCTTC.

This clone was found once. V is TRBV9 and J is TRBJ1-1; D gene unclear. Trimming stripped 0 bases from V and 4 bases from J, with 7 bases between. The V gene's germline CDR1 is SGDLS and CDR2 YYNGEE. This CDR3 comprises 13 residues. The CDR3 nucleotides are TGTGCCAGCAGCGTAGAAAGTGGCACTGAAGCTTTCTTT. Residues: CASSVESGTEAFF.

About this clone itself: The junction departs from the called germline gene at one end, perhaps through a read error. The chain carries TRBV10-2 and TRBJ2-1; D call uncertain. The CDR3 spans 13 residues. Germline V gene lookup returns CDR1 WSHSY and CDR2 SAAADI. CDR3 sequence reads: CASSEWRSGEQFF. CDR3 bases: TGTGCCAGCAGTGAATGGCGGAGTGGTGAGCAGTTCTTC.

The chain couples TRBV9 to TRBJ2-1, with 8 bases aligning to TRBD2. This CDR3 contains 16 residues. The germline V gene encodes CDR1 SGDLS and CDR2 YYNGEE. J lost 3 bases, V lost 4 bases, and 9 bases had no gene match. The CDR3 DNA reads TGTGCCAGCAGCCCAGGGGCGGGGGGAAACTACAATGAGCAGTTCTTC. It codes for CASSPGAGGNYNEQFF.

The V gene is TRBV30, the J gene TRBJ1-1; tentative D call: TRBD1 (5 bases). The CDR3 covers 18 residues. CDR1 and CDR2 (germline): GTSNPN, SVGIG (reference sequence). The germline V and J ends were trimmed by 2 bases and 2 bases, with 24 bases remaining between them. The CDR3: CAWSLYPGGVLGNTEAFF. CDR3 coding DNA: TGTGCCTGGAGTCTCTATCCTGGGGGGGTCTTAGGAAACACTGAAGCTTTCTTT.

This chain uses TRBV9 with TRBJ2-5; D possibly corresponds to TRBD2 (5 bases). The CDR3 covers 11 residues. Germline CDR1 reads SGDLS; CDR2 reads YYNGEE. V was pared by 4 bases and J by 9 bases, with 10 bases between. The CDR3 is CASSRAEAQYF. Written as DNA, the CDR3 is TGTGCCAGCAGCCGGGCGGAGGCCCAGTACTTC.

V usage is TRBV4-3 and J usage is TRBJ1-5; the D gene is possibly TRBD1 (5 bases). The ends were cut back, 0 bases at V and 1 base at J, with 7 bases in the middle. Germline loops: CDR1 LGHNA, CDR2 YSLEER. The CDR3 sequence is 15 residues long. CDR3 coding DNA: TGCGCCAGCAGCCAAGATCAGGGCAGCAATCAGCCCCAGCATTTT. Encoded protein: CASSQDQGSNQPQHF.

Of note for this clone: One end of the junction fails to match germline, which may point to a read error. The chain carries TRBV5-1 and TRBJ2-5; no definite D call. CDR3 length: 14 amino acids. The germline CDR1 and CDR2 sequences are SGHRS and YFSETQ. Here the CDR3 DNA reads TGTGCCAGCAGCCGAGGACCCATGGGAGAGACCCAGTACTTC. Translating it yields CASSRGPMGETQYF.

The rearrangement uses TRBV4-3 and TRBJ2-5, with D perhaps assigned TRBD1 or TRBD2 (5 bases each). The CDR3 contains 13 residues. Trimming pared 3 bases from V and 9 bases from J, leaving 14 bases between. CDR1 LGHNA and CDR2 YSLEER come from the germline V gene. The CDR3 sequence is CASSQDGDGAQYF. The CDR3 nucleotides are TGCGCCAGCAGCCAGGACGGGGACGGGGCCCAGTACTTC.

This clone came up a few times. V and J are TRBV7-8 and TRBJ2-3; D is unresolved. Trimming removed 1 base at V and 14 bases at J, with 13 bases between. Per the germline V gene, CDR1 is SGHVS and CDR2 is FQNEAQ. The CDR3 contains 12 residues. CDR3 residues: CASSLDGPRRYF. The CDR3 DNA is TGTGCCAGCAGCTTAGACGGACCGCGACGGTATTTT.